This note documents a single T cell receptor (beta chain) sequence. No antigen is known for it. PCR used 60 Vbeta primers and 13 Jbeta primers. The data were produced by immunoSEQ multiplex PCR, yet TCRdb's version contains in-frame clones alone and is incomplete. Of about 180,000 clones listed, over 80% are singletons. These data originate in a study of cytomegalovirus exposure and HLA in healthy donors. The study's findings and limits: Productive status was seen about 90% or about 30% of the time for most TCR beta V segments in an earlier analysis.

All the people who gave samples were healthy bone marrow donors. This clonotype was sampled from a girl aged 5 to 17 in good health and CMV-seropositive. Sequencing was performed on PBMCs.

The CDR3 DNA reads TGTGCCAGCAAGGAGGCCACCGGGGAGCTGTTTTTT. Translation: CASKEATGELFF. The chain has TRBV7-2 and TRBJ2-2; perhaps TRBD2 as D (5 bases). The CDR3 has 12 residues. Trimming stripped 7 bases from V and 4 bases from J, with 7 bases between. Looked up from germline, CDR1 is SGHTA and CDR2 is FQGNSA.